These 13 T cell receptor beta chains came from one sample sequenced in a study of blood T cell repertoires in COVID-19 (dated by TCRdb to 2019 to 2021). Libraries were made using the immunoSEQ multiplex PCR assay. Entries here come from immuneACCESS through TCRdb and include only in-frame sequences with V and J called. Some clones fail to appear in such tables; in the studies checked, an unresolved V gene covers under half of the shortfall, and the cause of the remainder is unknown. Counted in this sample were 60,000 to 90,000 clones; approximately 86% of them appeared once. The ten largest clones capture about a sixth of the sample. Sequencing was done on a sample of peripheral blood. The receptors come from a human donor in a cohort sampled during active COVID-19.

V usage is TRBV9 and J usage is TRBJ2-5; TRBD1 matches 7 bases. The CDR3 totals 16 residues. Germline-derived CDR1 and CDR2 are SGDLS and YYNGEE. The V and J ends lost 0 bases and 5 bases, in that order; junction bases with no gene match: 10. In DNA, the CDR3 is TGTGCCAGCAGCGTAGCGAGACAGGGTGTAAGGGAGACCCAGTACTTC. Translated: CASSVARQGVRETQYF.

The rearrangement joins TRBV5-6 to TRBJ1-2; perhaps TRBD1 as D (6 bases). V lost 4 bases to trimming and J lost 3 bases, with 7 bases between them. Looked up from germline, CDR1 is SGHDT and CDR2 is YYEEEE. The CDR3 is 12 residues long. The DNA for the CDR3 is TGTGCCAGCAGCCCAGGGGACTATGGCTACACCTTC. It translates to CASSPGDYGYTF.

The V call is TRBV5-1, the J call TRBJ2-1, with a possible D match to TRBD2 (6 bases). V dropped 0 bases and J dropped 6 bases, with 16 bases sitting between them. Per the germline V gene, CDR1 is SGHRS and CDR2 is YFSETQ. The CDR3 is 16 residues long. The DNA for the CDR3 is TGCGCCAGCAGCTTGGTGGGGCCGGGAGATATCAATGAGCAGTTCTTC. Amino acids: CASSLVGPGDINEQFF.

The J gene is TRBJ2-1, the V gene TRBV19, with D possibly TRBD2 on 6 matching bases. CDR3 length equals 13 residues. The V end was cut by 1 base, the J end by 13 bases, with 14 bases between. Germline V gene sequence: CDR1 LNHDA, CDR2 SQIVND (reference sequence). The CDR3 DNA reads TGTGCCAGTAGTATAGGGGGGTCGGGACTCCAGTTCTTC. Residues: CASSIGGSGLQFF.

V is TRBV15 and J is TRBJ1-2, with no clear D. Looked up from germline, CDR1 is LNHNV and CDR2 is YYDKDF (reference sequence). Between the trimmed V and J ends, which lost 0 bases and 2 bases, there was a span of 7 bases. This CDR3 has 14 residues. Written as DNA, the CDR3 is TGTGCCACCAGCAGAGATCCCGGGAACTATGGCTACACCTTC. This sequence encodes CATSRDPGNYGYTF.

In DNA form, the CDR3 reads TGTGCCAGCAGCTTAAATCCCTCCCCCGGGGATCCTAGCACAGATACGCAGTATTTT. Its translation is CASSLNPSPGDPSTDTQYF. The rearrangement joins TRBV7-3 to TRBJ2-3; a possible D gene is TRBD2 (5 bases). This CDR3 comprises 19 residues. Trimming removed 1 base from V and 0 bases from J, with 20 bases in between. Per germline, CDR1 SGHTA and CDR2 FQGTGA.

The rearrangement joins TRBV5-8 to TRBJ2-7; D may be TRBD1 (6 bases). With 5 bases removed from V and 3 bases from J, the gap between germline ends came to 15 bases. The V gene's germline CDR1 is SGHTS and CDR2 YDEGEE. The CDR3 extends over 14 amino acids. The CDR3 region is CASSFTGNLYEQYF. The DNA of the CDR3 is TGTGCCAGCAGTTTCACAGGGAACCTCTACGAGCAGTACTTC.

The sample holds a few counts of this clone. The chain is built from TRBV5-6 and TRBJ2-3; 9 bases align to TRBD1. Germline CDR1 reads SGHDT; CDR2 reads YYEEEE. Trimming took 3 bases from V and 2 from J; bases not matched to a gene: 4. The CDR3 consists of 15 residues. CDR3 bases: TGTGCCAGCAGCTGGGGGACAGGGACCACAGATACGCAGTATTTT. It is translated as CASSWGTGTTDTQYF. The variable domain in full, with the rest retrieved from reference TRBV5-6 and TRBJ2-3, is DAGVTQSPTHLIKTRGQQVTLRCSPKSGHDTVSWYQQALGQGPQFIFQYYEEEERQRGNFPDRFSGHQFPNYSSELNVNALLLGDSALYLCASSWGTGTTDTQYFGPGTRLTVL.

The rearrangement links TRBV4-3 to TRBJ1-4; D gene ambiguous. The ends were cut back, 1 base at V and 0 bases at J, with 9 bases in the middle. CDR1 and CDR2 from the germline V gene are LGHNA and YSLEER. This CDR3 is 16 amino acids long. CDR3 loop: CASSQAGTTTNEKLFF. The CDR3 DNA follows: TGCGCCAGCAGCCAAGCAGGAACAACAACTAATGAAAAACTGTTTTTT.

This clone occurred once. The genes are TRBV2 and TRBJ2-2; 7 bases match TRBD1. Unmatched junction bases numbered 4, after V lost 6 bases and J lost 6 bases. The CDR3 spans 13 residues. Per the germline V gene, CDR1 is SNHLY and CDR2 is FYNNEI. CDR3: CASRADRAGELFF. The DNA of the CDR3 is TGTGCCAGCAGGGCCGACAGGGCCGGGGAGCTGTTTTTT.

The chain combines TRBV5-4 with TRBJ1-1; a weak D match, TRBD1 (6 bases). V was cut by 4 bases and J by 5 bases, with 15 bases left in between. The CDR3 has 14 residues. CDR1 is SGHNT and CDR2 is YYREEE in the germline V gene (reference sequence). The CDR3 loop is CASSLGGSLTEAFF. The CDR3 nucleotides are TGTGCCAGCAGCCTAGGGGGAAGTTTGACTGAAGCTTTCTTT.

This chain links TRBV4-1 with TRBJ2-3; 7 positions match TRBD1. The germline V gene encodes CDR1 MGHRA and CDR2 YSYEKL. This CDR3 is built from 15 residues. Trimming took 5 bases from V and 9 from J; bases not matched to a gene: 14. CDR3 amino acids: CASSRDSLWELTQYF. CDR3 DNA: TGCGCCAGCAGCAGGGACAGTCTCTGGGAACTGACGCAGTATTTT.

This chain links TRBV5-1 with TRBJ1-1; D is unresolved. This CDR3 spans 15 amino acids. Trimming shortened V by 6 bases and J by 0 bases, and 15 bases separated the two germline ends. The germline V gene encodes CDR1 SGHRS and CDR2 YFSETQ. The CDR3 DNA follows: TGCGCCAGCACCGTGGATGAGGGCATGAACACTGAAGCTTTCTTT. Its protein product is CASTVDEGMNTEAFF. The full variable domain, rest sourced from reference TRBV5-1 and TRBJ1-1, is KAGVTQTPRYLIKTRGQQVTLSCSPISGHRSVSWYQQTPGQGLQFLFEYFSETQRNKGNFPGRFSGRQFSNSRSEMNVSTLELGDSALYLCASTVDEGMNTEAFFGQGTRLTVV.